This T cell receptor (beta chain) was captured in a study of blood T cells in healthy people across ages. Study-wide context: Using template switching, researchers captured about one barcoded beta molecule for each two T cells. Broader study findings: No conclusive comparison of naive versus antigen-experienced cells was possible with unsorted PBMCs.

With a J-beta primer mix and a sample-barcoded 5' primer, a second PCR ran roughly 7 to 11 cycles. A 12-random-nucleotide template-switch adaptor tagged each cDNA molecule. TCRdb passed the 5' RACE reads through MiXCR, listing each CDR3 protein once. Among about 800,000 distinct CDR3 sequences, 55% to 75% were seen once, and the ten largest hold around 20%. Donors gave 9 to 10 milliliters of peripheral blood apiece. The count of this clonotype is one. Antigen unknown. This CDR3 region has 15 residues. Germline V gene lookup returns CDR1 DFQATT and CDR2 SNEGSKA (reference sequence). V lost 0 bases to trimming and J lost 1 base, with 10 bases between them.

The clonotype comes from a man aged 25 to 40 in good health. V and J are TRBV20-1 and TRBJ2-1; D could derive from TRBD1 or TRBD2 (5 bases each). Sequenced material: blood. CDR3 region: CSAREGESSYNEQFF. As DNA, the CDR3 is TGCAGTGCTAGAGAGGGGGAATCGTCCTACAATGAGCAGTTCTTC.